This TCR beta chain appears in the sequencing data of a study of a mutant IDH1 vaccine in newly diagnosed glioma. Study as a whole: Averaging about 37 years of age, treated patients were about 60% male and approximately 40% female. Most patients had radiochemotherapy with temozolomide before enrollment; others had one alone. Study-wide results and caveats: Apparently unrelated to pseudoprogression were changes in the top peripheral T cell clonotypes.

Time point meaning: week 5, during vaccination. The vaccine gave 300 ug of a 20-mer mutant IDH1 peptide subcutaneously per dose. Worth noting for this clone: Its specificity is unknown.

Profiled with immunoSEQ multiplex PCR; TCRdb holds only in-frame clones, not every one. The table records about 58,000 clones, around 80% of them present only once. Germline CDR1 ENHRY, CDR2 SYGVKD. V was trimmed by 5 bases and J by 4 bases, leaving 18 bases between them. The CDR3 sequence is 16 residues long. The V call is TRBV10-3, the J call TRBJ2-1; D possibly corresponds to TRBD1 (7 bases). The TCR sequence derives from a woman in her forties or fifties with glioma. This sample comprised PBMCs, obtained from a glioma patient whose treatment included an IDH1 peptide vaccine. The CDR3 bases are TGTGCCATCAGTAGGACAGGTCCCGCGGGGTACAATGAGCAGTTCTTC. This translates into CAISRTGPAGYNEQFF.